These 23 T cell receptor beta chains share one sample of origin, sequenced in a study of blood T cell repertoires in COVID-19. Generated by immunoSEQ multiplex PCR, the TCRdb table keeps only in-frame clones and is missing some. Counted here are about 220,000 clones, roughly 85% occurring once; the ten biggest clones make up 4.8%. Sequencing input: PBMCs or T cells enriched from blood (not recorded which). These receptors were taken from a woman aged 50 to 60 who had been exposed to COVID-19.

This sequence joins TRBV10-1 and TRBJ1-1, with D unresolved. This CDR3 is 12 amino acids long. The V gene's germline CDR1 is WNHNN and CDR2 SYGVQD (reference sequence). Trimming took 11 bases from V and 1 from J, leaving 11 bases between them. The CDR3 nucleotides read TGCGCCCGCTTGAGCGAGAACACTGAAGCTTTCTTT. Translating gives CARLSENTEAFF.

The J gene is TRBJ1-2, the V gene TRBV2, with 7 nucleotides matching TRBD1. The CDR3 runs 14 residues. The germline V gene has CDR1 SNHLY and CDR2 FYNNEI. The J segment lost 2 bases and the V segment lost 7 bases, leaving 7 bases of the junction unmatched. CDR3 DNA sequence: TGTGCCAGCATGTCGGGGGACAGAAACTATGGCTACACCTTC. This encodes CASMSGDRNYGYTF.

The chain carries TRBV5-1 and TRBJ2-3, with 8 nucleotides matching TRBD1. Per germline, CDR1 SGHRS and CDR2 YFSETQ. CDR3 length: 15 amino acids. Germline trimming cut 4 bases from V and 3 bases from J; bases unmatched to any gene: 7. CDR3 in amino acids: CASSAGTGRTDTQYF. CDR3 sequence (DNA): TGCGCCAGCAGCGCAGGGACAGGCAGAACAGATACGCAGTATTTT.

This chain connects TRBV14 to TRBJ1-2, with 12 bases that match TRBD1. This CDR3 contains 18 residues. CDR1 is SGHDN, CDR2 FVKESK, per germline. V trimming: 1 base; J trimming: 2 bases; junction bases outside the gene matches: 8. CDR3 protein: CASSQGGTGGILNYGYTF. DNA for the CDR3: TGTGCCAGCAGCCAAGGGGGGACAGGGGGCATTTTAAACTATGGCTACACCTTC.

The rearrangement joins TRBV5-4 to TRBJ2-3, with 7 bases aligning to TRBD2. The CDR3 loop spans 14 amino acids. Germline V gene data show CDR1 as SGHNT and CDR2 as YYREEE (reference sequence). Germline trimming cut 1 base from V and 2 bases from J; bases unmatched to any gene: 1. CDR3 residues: CASSLRGVTDTQYF. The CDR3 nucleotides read TGTGCCAGCAGCTTGCGGGGGGTCACAGATACGCAGTATTTT. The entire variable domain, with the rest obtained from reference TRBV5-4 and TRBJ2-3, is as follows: ETGVTQSPTHLIKTRGQQVTLRCSSQSGHNTVSWYQQALGQGPQFIFQYYREEENGRGNFPPRFSGLQFPNYSSELNVNALELDDSALYLCASSLRGVTDTQYFGPGTRLTVL.

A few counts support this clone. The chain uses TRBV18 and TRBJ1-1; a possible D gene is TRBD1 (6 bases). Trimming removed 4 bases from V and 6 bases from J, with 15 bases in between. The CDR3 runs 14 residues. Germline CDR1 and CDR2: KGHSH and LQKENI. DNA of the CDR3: TGTGCCAGCTCACTTGGACAGCTCGGTGCTGAAGCTTTCTTT. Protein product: CASSLGQLGAEAFF. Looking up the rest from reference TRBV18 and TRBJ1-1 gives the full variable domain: NAGVMQNPRHLVRRRGQEARLRCSPMKGHSHVYWYRQLPEEGLKFMVYLQKENIIDESGMPKERFSAEFPKEGPSILRIQQVVRGDSAAYFCASSLGQLGAEAFFGQGTRLTVV.

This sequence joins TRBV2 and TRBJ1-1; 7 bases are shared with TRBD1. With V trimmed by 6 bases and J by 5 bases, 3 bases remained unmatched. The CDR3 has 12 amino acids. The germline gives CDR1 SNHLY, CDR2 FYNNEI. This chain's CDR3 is CASREDRTEAFF. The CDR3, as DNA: TGTGCCAGCAGAGAGGACAGGACTGAAGCTTTCTTT.

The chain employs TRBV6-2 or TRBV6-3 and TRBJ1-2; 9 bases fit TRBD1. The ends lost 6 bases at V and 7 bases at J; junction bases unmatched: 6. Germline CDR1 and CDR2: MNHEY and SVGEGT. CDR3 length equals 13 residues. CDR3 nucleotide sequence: TGTGCCAGCAGCCAACAGGGGGCTTTTGGCTACACCTTC. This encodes CASSQQGAFGYTF.

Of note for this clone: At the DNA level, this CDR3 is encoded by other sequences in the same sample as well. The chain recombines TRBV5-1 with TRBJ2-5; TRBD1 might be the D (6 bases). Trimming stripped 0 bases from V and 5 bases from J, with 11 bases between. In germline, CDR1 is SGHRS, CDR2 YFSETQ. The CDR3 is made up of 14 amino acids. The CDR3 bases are TGCGCCAGCAGCTTGGGTTCCGGACAGGAGACCCAGTACTTC. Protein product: CASSLGSGQETQYF.

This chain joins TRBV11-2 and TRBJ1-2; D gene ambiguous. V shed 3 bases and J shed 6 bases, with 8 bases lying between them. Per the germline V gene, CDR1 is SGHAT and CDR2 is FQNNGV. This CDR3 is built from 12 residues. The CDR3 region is CASSLEGNGYTF. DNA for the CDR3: TGTGCCAGCAGCTTGGAGGGAAATGGCTACACCTTC.

The DNA of the CDR3 is TGTGCCAGCAGCTCCTTCCGGGACAGACAAAACTATGGCTACACCTTC. It encodes CASSSFRDRQNYGYTF. V gene TRBV7-9 combines with J gene TRBJ1-2, with TRBD1 matching 7 bases. Germline V CDR1 and CDR2: SEHNR, FQNEAQ (reference sequence). This CDR3 contains 16 residues. V lost 4 bases, J lost 2 bases, and 10 bases stayed unmatched. Complete variable domain (other parts from reference TRBV7-9 and TRBJ1-2): DTGVSQNPRHKITKRGQNVTFRCDPISEHNRLYWYRQTLGQGPEFLTYFQNEAQLEKSRLLSDRFSAERPKGSFSTLEIQRTEQGDSAMYLCASSSFRDRQNYGYTFGSGTRLTVV.

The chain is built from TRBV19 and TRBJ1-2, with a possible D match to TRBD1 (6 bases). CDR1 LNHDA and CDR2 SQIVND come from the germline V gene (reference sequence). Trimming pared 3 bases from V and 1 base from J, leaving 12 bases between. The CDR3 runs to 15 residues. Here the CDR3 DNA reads TGTGCCAGTAGTATTTTGGGGGCAGTTAACTATGGCTACACCTTC. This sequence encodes CASSILGAVNYGYTF.

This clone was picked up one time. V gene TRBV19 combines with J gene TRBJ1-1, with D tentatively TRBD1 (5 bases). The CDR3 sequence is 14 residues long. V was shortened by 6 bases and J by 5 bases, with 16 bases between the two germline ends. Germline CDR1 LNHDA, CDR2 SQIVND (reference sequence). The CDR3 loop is CASSPGGGLTEAFF. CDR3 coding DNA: TGTGCCAGTAGCCCCGGCGGGGGACTAACTGAAGCTTTCTTT.

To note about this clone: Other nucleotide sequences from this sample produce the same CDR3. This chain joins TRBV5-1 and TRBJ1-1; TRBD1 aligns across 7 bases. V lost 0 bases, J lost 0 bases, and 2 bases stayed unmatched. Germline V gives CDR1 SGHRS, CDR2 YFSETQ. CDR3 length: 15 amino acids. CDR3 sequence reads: CASSLAGQLNTEAFF. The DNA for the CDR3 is TGCGCCAGCAGCTTGGCGGGACAGCTGAACACTGAAGCTTTCTTT.

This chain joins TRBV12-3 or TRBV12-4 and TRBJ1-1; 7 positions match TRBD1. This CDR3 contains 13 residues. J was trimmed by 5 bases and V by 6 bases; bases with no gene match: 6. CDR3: CASRPAGGTEAFF. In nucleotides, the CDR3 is TGTGCCAGCAGGCCCGCAGGGGGAACTGAAGCTTTCTTT.

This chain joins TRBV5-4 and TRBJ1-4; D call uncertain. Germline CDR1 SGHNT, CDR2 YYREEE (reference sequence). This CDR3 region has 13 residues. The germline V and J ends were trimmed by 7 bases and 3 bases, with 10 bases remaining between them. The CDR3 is CASRGSANEKLFF. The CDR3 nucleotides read TGTGCCAGCCGAGGTTCCGCTAATGAAAAACTGTTTTTT.

The CDR3 nucleotides are TGTGCCAGCAGTCTACAGGGTTTTAACGGGGAGCTGTTTTTT. Translating gives CASSLQGFNGELFF. The V call is TRBV6-2 or TRBV6-3, the J call TRBJ2-2, with D possibly matching TRBD1 (6 bases). Trimming took 5 bases from V and 7 from J, leaving 14 bases between them. The germline V gene has CDR1 MNHEY and CDR2 SVGEGT. This CDR3 has 14 amino acids.

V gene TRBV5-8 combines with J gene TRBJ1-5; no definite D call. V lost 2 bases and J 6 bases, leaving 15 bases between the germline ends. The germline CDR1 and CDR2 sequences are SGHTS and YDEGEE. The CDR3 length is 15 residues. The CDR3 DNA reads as TGTGCCAGCAGCTTCGCAGCGACCGGAGGTCAGCCCCAGCATTTT. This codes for CASSFAATGGQPQHF.

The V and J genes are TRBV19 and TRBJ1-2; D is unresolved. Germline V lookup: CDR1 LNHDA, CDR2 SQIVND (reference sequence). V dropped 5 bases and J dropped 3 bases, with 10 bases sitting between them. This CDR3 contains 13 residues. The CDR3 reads CASSPTLYYGYTF. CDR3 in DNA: TGTGCCAGTAGTCCCACTCTCTACTATGGCTACACCTTC.

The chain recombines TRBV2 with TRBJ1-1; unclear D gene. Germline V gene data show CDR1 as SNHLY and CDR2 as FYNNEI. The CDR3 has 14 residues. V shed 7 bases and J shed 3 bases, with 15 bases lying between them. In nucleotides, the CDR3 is TGTGCCAGCACGATTAAGACAAGTTACACTGAAGCTTTCTTT. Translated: CASTIKTSYTEAFF.

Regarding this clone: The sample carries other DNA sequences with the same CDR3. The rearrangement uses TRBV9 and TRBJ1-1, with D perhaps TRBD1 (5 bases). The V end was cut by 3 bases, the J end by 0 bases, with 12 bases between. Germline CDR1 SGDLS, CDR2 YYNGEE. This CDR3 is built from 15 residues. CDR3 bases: TGTGCCAGCAGCGCTGGGGGGAGGATGAACACTGAAGCTTTCTTT. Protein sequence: CASSAGGRMNTEAFF.

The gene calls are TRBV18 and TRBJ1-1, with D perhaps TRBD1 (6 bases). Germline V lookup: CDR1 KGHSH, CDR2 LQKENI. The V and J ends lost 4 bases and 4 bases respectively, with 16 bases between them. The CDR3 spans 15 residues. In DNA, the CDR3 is TGTGCCAGCTCACTTAAGGGGCAGGGGAGCACTGAAGCTTTCTTT. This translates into CASSLKGQGSTEAFF.

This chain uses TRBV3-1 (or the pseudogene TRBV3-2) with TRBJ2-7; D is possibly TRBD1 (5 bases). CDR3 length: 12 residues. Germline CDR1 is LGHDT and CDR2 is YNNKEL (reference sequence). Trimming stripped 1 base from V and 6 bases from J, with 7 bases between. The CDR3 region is CASSQGRGEQYF. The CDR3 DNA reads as TGTGCCAGCAGCCAAGGTAGGGGCGAGCAGTACTTC.